A selection of T cell receptor beta chains follows, all from one sample in a study of CXCR3-negative and CXCR3-positive naive CD8 T cells. With the 5' RACE reads reprocessed, TCRdb shows one record per CDR3 protein and no DNA. This table lists around 140,000 distinct CDR3 sequences. Sequences were obtained from naive CXCR3+ CD8+ T cells from blood. Receptors were obtained from a human donor in good health. Some clones in this sample may be carry-over from other donors' samples. Each CDR3 is given with its conserved first and last residue.

j_gene: TRBJ2-7
v_gene: TRBV27
CDR3aa: CASSLQEGWGEQYF

j_gene: TRBJ1-1
v_gene: TRBV12-3/TRBV12-4
CDR3aa: CASGTGTEAFF

j_gene: TRBJ2-1
v_gene: TRBV29-1
CDR3aa: CSVEDTGEQFF

j_gene: TRBJ2-1
v_gene: TRBV28
CDR3aa: CASKNPSSYNEQFF

j_gene: TRBJ2-1
v_gene: TRBV5-1
CDR3aa: CSSSTGTSNEQFF

j_gene: TRBJ2-7
v_gene: TRBV14
CDR3aa: CASSISGPPYEQYF

j_gene: TRBJ1-6
v_gene: TRBV6-2/TRBV6-3
CDR3aa: CASSYSIGESYNSPLHF

j_gene: TRBJ2-7
v_gene: TRBV3-1
CDR3aa: CASSQDITNYYEQYF

j_gene: TRBJ2-1
v_gene: TRBV15
CDR3aa: CATSSLELVNEQFF

j_gene: TRBJ2-5
v_gene: TRBV7-9
CDR3aa: CASSLASGRAVETQYF

j_gene: TRBJ1-3
v_gene: TRBV12-3/TRBV12-4
CDR3aa: CASSNPEGNTIYF

j_gene: TRBJ2-7
v_gene: TRBV12-3/TRBV12-4
CDR3aa: CASSPASGRTYEQYF

j_gene: TRBJ2-3
v_gene: TRBV6-5
CDR3aa: CASRDWGGPDTQYF

j_gene: TRBJ2-1
v_gene: TRBV24-1
CDR3aa: CATSDLNAYNEQFF

j_gene: TRBJ2-7
v_gene: TRBV7-9
CDR3aa: CASSPYTGPLYEQYF

j_gene: TRBJ2-1
v_gene: TRBV6-2/TRBV6-3
CDR3aa: CASSSSGGWGEQFF

j_gene: TRBJ2-7
v_gene: TRBV7-9
CDR3aa: CASSSRGSPYEQYF

j_gene: TRBJ2-1
v_gene: TRBV7-3
CDR3aa: CASSLSPGSYNEQFF

j_gene: TRBJ2-7
v_gene: TRBV7-3
CDR3aa: CASSDTTGRREQYF

j_gene: TRBJ2-7
v_gene: TRBV5-1
CDR3aa: CASSLLETKLRVGLAPYEQYF

j_gene: TRBJ2-5
v_gene: TRBV7-9
CDR3aa: CASKLQETQYF

j_gene: TRBJ1-2
v_gene: TRBV7-9
CDR3aa: CASSLSGELNYGYTF

j_gene: TRBJ2-5
v_gene: TRBV5-1
CDR3aa: CASSLDGTTQETQYF

j_gene: TRBJ2-1
v_gene: TRBV12-3/TRBV12-4
CDR3aa: CASSLTSGKTVPNEQFF

j_gene: TRBJ1-6
v_gene: TRBV28
CDR3aa: CASSLGATSPLHF

j_gene: TRBJ2-1
v_gene: TRBV5-1
CDR3aa: CASSLSRAGGFYNEQFF

j_gene: TRBJ2-1
v_gene: TRBV20-1
CDR3aa: CSARAPGQGLRNEQFF

j_gene: TRBJ2-1
v_gene: TRBV7-8
CDR3aa: CASSLTAGLARVDNEQFF

j_gene: TRBJ1-2
v_gene: TRBV7-9
CDR3aa: CASSLLGDENYGYTF

j_gene: TRBJ2-1
v_gene: TRBV20-1
CDR3aa: CSAWDGRPGYNEQFF